The 2 T cell receptor beta chains in this list originate from one sample, sequenced in a study of Ad26.COV2.S vaccination and SARS-CoV-2 variants. The treatment is: some 20 received Ad26.COV2.S at low or high dose, single or two shots; a few received placebo; per-sample allocation not given. The samples were gathered on day 63 after the first injection of vaccine or placebo. Only in-frame clones appear in the TCRdb table, and some are missing; sequencing was by immunoSEQ multiplex PCR. The table shows about 320,000 clones, with approximately 86% occurring only once. The sample in question was peripheral blood, obtained in a trial of Ad26.COV2.S vaccine versus placebo. All receptors derive from a person aged 18-65 years who received the Ad26.COV2.S COVID-19 vaccine or a placebo.

This chain links TRBV4-3 with TRBJ1-2; D call uncertain. The germline CDR1 and CDR2 sequences are LGHNA and YSLEER. The ends were cut back, 3 bases at V and 0 bases at J, with 14 bases in the middle. This CDR3 is built from 16 residues. Here the CDR3 reads CASSQMPGGANYGYTF. DNA of the CDR3: TGCGCCAGCAGCCAGATGCCGGGCGGAGCTAACTATGGCTACACCTTC.

The chain carries TRBV5-1 and TRBJ2-2; D is ambiguous. There are 15 residues in the CDR3. The germline V gene has CDR1 SGHRS and CDR2 YFSETQ. V lost 2 bases and J lost 6, with 14 bases in between. The chain's CDR3 is CASSLRVGNPGELFF. CDR3 sequence (DNA): TGCGCCAGCAGCTTAAGGGTGGGGAATCCCGGGGAGCTGTTTTTT.